The T cell receptor beta chain described here comes from a study of spatial heterogeneity in lung cancer. Study-level background: TCR transcript counts in tumor regions correlated strongly with a T cell module score from matched bulk RNA-seq.

The CDR3 totals 10 residues. Trimming shortened V by 3 bases and J by 10 bases, and 6 bases separated the two germline ends. Per germline, CDR1 SQVTM and CDR2 ANQGSEA. Remarks on this clonotype: The antigen is unknown.

TCRdb recomputed calls from the 5' RACE reads with MiXCR, one row per CDR3 protein. The sample lists about 27,000 distinct CDR3 sequences; approximately 7% were seen once. Study results and caveats: Tumor T cells had an estimated coverage that came to about 6.5% for alpha chains and less than 15% for beta chains. Higher tumor mutation counts went along with higher counts of expanded intratumoral alpha and beta TCRs.

The time point here: sample taken at primary tumor resection. The input material, whole RNA from tumor, nontumor lung or frozen PBMC, was sequenced unsorted. The TCR sequence derives from a male donor with early-stage non-small cell lung cancer. Sequencing used lung tumor tissue, obtained at surgery. The J gene is TRBJ1-4, the V gene TRBV29-1; D remains unclear. The CDR3 sequence: CSVEHGKLFF. The CDR3 DNA follows: TGCAGCGTTGAGCACGGAAAACTGTTTTTT.